This is a list of T cell receptor beta chains from one sample in a study of technical replicates of blood from several donors. The repertoire was sequenced with immunoSEQ multiplex PCR; TCRdb's copy has only in-frame clones and lacks some. Counted here are about 70,000 clones, approximately 96% occurring once; the ten biggest clones make up approximately 0.2%. Sequencing used T cells isolated from PBMCs. The receptors come from a human donor in good health. Each CDR3 is given with its conserved first and last residue. D genes are given only for firm matches. Size is omitted from some rows. Given values are once, few, many or a class for expanded clones.

V gene	D gene	J gene	clone size	CDR3 DNA	CDR3 protein
TRBV2	TRBD2	TRBJ2-7	.	TGTGCCAGCAGTGAAAGGGCGACTAGCGGGGCCTACGAGCAGTACTTC	CASSERATSGAYEQYF
TRBV5-1	TRBD1	TRBJ1-4	.	TGCGCCAGCAGCCGGACAGGGGGAGTACCTAATGAAAAACTGTTTTTT	CASSRTGGVPNEKLFF
TRBV2	TRBD1	TRBJ1-3	.	TGTGCCAGCAGTGAATCTCGACAGGGGAGCTCTGGAAACACCATATATTTT	CASSESRQGSSGNTIYF
TRBV7-2	TRBD1	TRBJ1-5	once	TGTGCCAGCAGCTCAATGGACAGGGGATTCAATCAGCCCCAGCATTTT	CASSSMDRGFNQPQHF
TRBV7-6	.	TRBJ2-7	.	TGTGCCAGCAGCTTATTTGACAGCTACGAGCAGTACTTC	CASSLFDSYEQYF
TRBV5-6	TRBD2	TRBJ2-3	.	TGTGCCAGCAGCATGTATAGCGGGGGCACAGATACGCAGTATTTT	CASSMYSGGTDTQYF
TRBV28	.	TRBJ2-7	.	TGTGCCACTTTAACAGGGCAAACGTTAGACTACGAGCAGTACTTC	CATLTGQTLDYEQYF
TRBV4-1	.	TRBJ2-7	.	TGCGCCAGCAGCCAAGAGACAGAATACTACGAGCAGTACTTC	CASSQETEYYEQYF
TRBV29-1	TRBD1	TRBJ2-7	.	TGCAGCGTTGAGATCAGGGGGTGGGACGAGCAGTACTTC	CSVEIRGWDEQYF
TRBV4-1	TRBD2	TRBJ2-1	.	TGCGCCAGCAGCCATGTTAGCGGGAGGGCTTACAATGAGCAGTTCTTC	CASSHVSGRAYNEQFF
TRBV4-1	TRBD1	TRBJ1-2	.	TGCGCCAGCAGCCAACCCGGGACAGGGGGTATTGACTCTATGGGCTACACCTTC	CASSQPGTGGIDSMGYTF
TRBV30	TRBD1	TRBJ2-7	.	TGTGCCTGGAGTGGCGGACAGGGATTCGAGCAGTACTTC	CAWSGGQGFEQYF
TRBV27	.	TRBJ2-2	.	TGTGCCAGCAGTTTTGGGTCGAGACTCATCACCGGGGAGCTGTTTTTT	CASSFGSRLITGELFF
TRBV9	TRBD2	TRBJ2-7	once	TGTGCCAGCAGCCCAGGAGGAGCGGGGGGCCTTCACTCCTACGAGCAGTACTTC	CASSPGGAGGLHSYEQYF
TRBV5-1	.	TRBJ2-1	.	TGCGCCAGCAGCAGTACTGCCTCCTACAATGAGCAGTTCTTC	CASSSTASYNEQFF
TRBV18	TRBD2	TRBJ2-2	.	TGTGCCAGCTCACCGAAACTAGCGGGAGCCGCGGGGGAGCTGTTTTTT	CASSPKLAGAAGELFF
TRBV28	.	TRBJ1-5	.	TGTGCCAGCAGTACGACAGGATATAGCAATCAGCCCCAGCATTTT	CASSTTGYSNQPQHF
TRBV28	TRBD1	TRBJ1-3	.	TGTGCCAGCAGTCCCACAGGGGTAGGAAACACCATATATTTT	CASSPTGVGNTIYF
TRBV19	TRBD1	TRBJ2-4	.	TGTGCCAGTAGTATCTCGAGGGACAGGAGGAACATTCAGTACTTC	CASSISRDRRNIQYF
TRBV19	.	TRBJ1-3	.	TGTGCCAGTAGTTCTGGCGGAATGGGCTCTGGAAACACCATATATTTT	CASSSGGMGSGNTIYF
TRBV7-6	.	TRBJ2-7	.	TGTGCCAGCAGCTTAGCCCAGGGGCCGGGGGAGCAGTACTTC	CASSLAQGPGEQYF
TRBV30	.	TRBJ1-2	once	TGTGCCTGGACTATATGGGACACCGGCTACACCTTC	CAWTIWDTGYTF
TRBV18	.	TRBJ1-2	.	TGTGCCAGCTCACCTGGACAGAACATAAACTATGGCTACACCTTC	CASSPGQNINYGYTF
TRBV7-9	.	TRBJ2-1	.	TGTGCCAGCAGCCCGTACAATGAGCAGTTCTTC	CASSPYNEQFF
TRBV6-1	TRBD1	TRBJ1-6	.	TGTGCCAGCAGTGACATACAGGGGTTTGGTAATTCACCCCTCCACTTT	CASSDIQGFGNSPLHF
TRBV30	TRBD1	TRBJ1-5	.	TGTGCCTGGAGTAATCAGGCAGGGGGCTGGGAGCAGCCCCAGCATTTT	CAWSNQAGGWEQPQHF
TRBV5-1	TRBD1	TRBJ1-2	.	TGCGCCAGCAGCTTGAGGGACAGGACCTATGGCTACACCTTC	CASSLRDRTYGYTF